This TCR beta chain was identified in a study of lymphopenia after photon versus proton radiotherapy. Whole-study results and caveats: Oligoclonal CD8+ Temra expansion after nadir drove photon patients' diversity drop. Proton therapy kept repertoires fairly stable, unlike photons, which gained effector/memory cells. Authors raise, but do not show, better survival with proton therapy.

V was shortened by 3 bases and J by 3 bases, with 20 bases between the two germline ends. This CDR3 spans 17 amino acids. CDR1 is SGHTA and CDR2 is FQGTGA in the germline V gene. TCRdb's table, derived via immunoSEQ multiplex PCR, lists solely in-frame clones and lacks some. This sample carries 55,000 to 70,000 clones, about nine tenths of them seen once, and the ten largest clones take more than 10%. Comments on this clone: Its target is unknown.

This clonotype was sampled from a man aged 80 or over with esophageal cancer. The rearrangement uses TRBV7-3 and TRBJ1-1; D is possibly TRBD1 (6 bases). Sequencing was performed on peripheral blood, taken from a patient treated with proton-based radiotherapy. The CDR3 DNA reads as TGTGCCAGCAGCTTCGGGGGGGCCACCAGTATCTACACTGAAGCTTTCTTT. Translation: CASSFGGATSIYTEAFF. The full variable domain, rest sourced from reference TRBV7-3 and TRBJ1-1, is GAGVSQTPSNKVTEKGKYVELRCDPISGHTALYWYRQSLGQGPEFLIYFQGTGAADDSGLPNDRFFAVRPEGSVSTLKIQRTERGDSAVYLCASSFGGATSIYTEAFFGQGTRLTVV.